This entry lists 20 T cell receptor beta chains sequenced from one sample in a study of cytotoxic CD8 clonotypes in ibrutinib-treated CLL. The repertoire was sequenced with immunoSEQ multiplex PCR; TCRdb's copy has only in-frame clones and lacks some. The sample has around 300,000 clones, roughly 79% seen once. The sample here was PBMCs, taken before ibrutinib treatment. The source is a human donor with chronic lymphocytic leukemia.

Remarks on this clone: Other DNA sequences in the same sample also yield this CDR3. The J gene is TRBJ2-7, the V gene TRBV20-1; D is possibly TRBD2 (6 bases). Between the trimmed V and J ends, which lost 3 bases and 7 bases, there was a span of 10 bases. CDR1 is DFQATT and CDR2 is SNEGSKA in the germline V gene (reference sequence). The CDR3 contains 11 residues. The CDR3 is CSASGSGEQYF. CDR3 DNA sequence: TGCAGTGCTAGCGGGAGTGGGGAGCAGTACTTC.

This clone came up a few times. CDR3 DNA sequence: TGTGCCAGCAGTGACCGACGATATGGCTACACCTTC. Its translation: CASSDRRYGYTF. This chain connects TRBV6-1 to TRBJ1-2, with unresolved D. V was cut by 3 bases and J by 5 bases, with 7 bases left in between. CDR3 size: 12 residues. Per germline, CDR1 MNHNS and CDR2 SASEGT.

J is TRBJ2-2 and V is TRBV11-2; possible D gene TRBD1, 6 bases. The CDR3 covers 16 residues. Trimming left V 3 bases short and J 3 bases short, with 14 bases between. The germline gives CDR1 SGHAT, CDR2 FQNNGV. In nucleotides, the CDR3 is TGTGCCAGCAGCTTTTACAGGGTTCGGCACACCGGGGAGCTGTTTTTT. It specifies CASSFYRVRHTGELFF.

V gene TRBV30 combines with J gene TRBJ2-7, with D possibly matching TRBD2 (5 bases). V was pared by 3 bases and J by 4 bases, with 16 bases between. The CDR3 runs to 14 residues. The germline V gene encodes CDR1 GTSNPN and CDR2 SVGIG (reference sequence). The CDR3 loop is CAWRTTDLSYEQYF. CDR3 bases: TGTGCCTGGAGGACAACGGACTTGTCGTACGAGCAGTACTTC.

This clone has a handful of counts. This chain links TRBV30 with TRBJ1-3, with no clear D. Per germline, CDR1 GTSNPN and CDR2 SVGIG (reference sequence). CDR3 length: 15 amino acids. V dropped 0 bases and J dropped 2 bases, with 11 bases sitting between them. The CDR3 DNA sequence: TGTGCCTGGAGTGTACGAGGCTTCCCTGGAAACACCATATATTTT. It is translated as CAWSVRGFPGNTIYF.

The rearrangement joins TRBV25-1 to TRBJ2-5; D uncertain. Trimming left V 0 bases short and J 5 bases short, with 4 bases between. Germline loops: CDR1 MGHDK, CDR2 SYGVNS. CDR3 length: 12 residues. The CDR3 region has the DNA TGTGCCAGCAGTGAATATATCGAGACCCAGTACTTC. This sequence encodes CASSEYIETQYF. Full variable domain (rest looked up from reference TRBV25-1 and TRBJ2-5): EADIYQTPRYLVIGTGKKITLECSQTMGHDKMYWYQQDPGMELHLIHYSYGVNSTEKGDLSSESTVSRIRTEHFPLTLESARPSHTSQYLCASSEYIETQYFGPGTRLLVL.

CDR3 sequence: CASSIAGVDGETQYF. The CDR3, as DNA: TGTGCCAGCTCAATAGCGGGAGTCGATGGAGAGACCCAGTACTTC. V is TRBV18 and J is TRBJ2-5, with TRBD2 identical over 9 bases. V gave up 5 bases and J gave up 4 bases; unmatched junction bases: 8. The CDR3 consists of 15 residues. The germline V gene has CDR1 KGHSH and CDR2 LQKENI.

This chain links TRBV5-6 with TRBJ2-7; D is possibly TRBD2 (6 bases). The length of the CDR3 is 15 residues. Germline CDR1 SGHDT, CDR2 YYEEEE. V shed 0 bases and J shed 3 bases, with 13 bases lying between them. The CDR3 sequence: CASSLAAGRFYEQYF. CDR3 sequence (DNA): TGTGCCAGCAGCTTGGCGGCAGGGAGGTTCTACGAGCAGTACTTC.

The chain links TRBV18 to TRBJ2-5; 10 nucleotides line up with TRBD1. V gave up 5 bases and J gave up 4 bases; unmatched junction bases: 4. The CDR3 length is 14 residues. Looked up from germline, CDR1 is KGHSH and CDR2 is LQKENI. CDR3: CASSSTGGGETQYF. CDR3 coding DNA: TGTGCCAGCTCATCGACAGGGGGCGGAGAGACCCAGTACTTC.

The DNA for the CDR3 is TGTGCCAGTAGTCAGCGGGAGGGCCTGGGTACGCAGTATTTT. Amino acids: CASSQREGLGTQYF. J is TRBJ2-3 and V is TRBV19, with 10 bases fitting TRBD2. Germline lookup yields CDR1 LNHDA and CDR2 SQIVND (reference sequence). J lost 8 bases, V lost 5 bases, and 7 bases had no gene match. This CDR3 region has 14 residues.

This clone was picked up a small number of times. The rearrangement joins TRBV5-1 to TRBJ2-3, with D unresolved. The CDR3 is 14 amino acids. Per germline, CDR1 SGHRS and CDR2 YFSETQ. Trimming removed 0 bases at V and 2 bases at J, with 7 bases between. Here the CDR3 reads CASSLAQATDTQYF. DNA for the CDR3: TGCGCCAGCAGCTTGGCGCAGGCCACAGATACGCAGTATTTT.

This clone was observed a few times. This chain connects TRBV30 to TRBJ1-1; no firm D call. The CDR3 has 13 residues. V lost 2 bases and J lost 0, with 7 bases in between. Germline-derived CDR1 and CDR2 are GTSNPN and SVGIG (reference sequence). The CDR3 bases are TGTGCCTGGAGTAAAGTCATGAACACTGAAGCTTTCTTT. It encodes CAWSKVMNTEAFF. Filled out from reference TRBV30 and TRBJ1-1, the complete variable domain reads SQTIHQWPATLVQPVGSPLSLECTVEGTSNPNLYWYRQAAGRGLQLLFYSVGIGQISSEVPQNLSASRPQDRQFILSSKKLLLSDSGFYLCAWSKVMNTEAFFGQGTRLTVV.

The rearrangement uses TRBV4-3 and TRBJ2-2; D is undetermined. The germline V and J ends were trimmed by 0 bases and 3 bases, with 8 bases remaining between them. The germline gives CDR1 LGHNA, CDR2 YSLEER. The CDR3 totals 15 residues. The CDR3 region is CASSQDSVDTGELFF. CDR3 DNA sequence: TGCGCCAGCAGCCAAGATTCGGTGGACACCGGGGAGCTGTTTTTT.

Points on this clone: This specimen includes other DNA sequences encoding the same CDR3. CDR3 bases: TGTGCCAGCAGCTTCTCTGAGGGGGCAGCCCAGCATTTT. Its translation: CASSFSEGAAQHF. The rearrangement uses TRBV11-2 and TRBJ1-5; the match to TRBD1 covers 7 bases. Per the germline V gene, CDR1 is SGHAT and CDR2 is FQNNGV. The J segment lost 11 bases and the V segment lost 3 bases, leaving 7 bases of the junction unmatched. The CDR3 has 13 amino acids.

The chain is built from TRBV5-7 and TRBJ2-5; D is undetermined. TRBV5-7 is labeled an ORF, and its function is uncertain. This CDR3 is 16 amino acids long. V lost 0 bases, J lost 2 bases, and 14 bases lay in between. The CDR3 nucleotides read TGTGCCAGCAGCTTGGGCACGCCCCACAAGCAAGAGACCCAGTACTTC. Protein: CASSLGTPHKQETQYF.

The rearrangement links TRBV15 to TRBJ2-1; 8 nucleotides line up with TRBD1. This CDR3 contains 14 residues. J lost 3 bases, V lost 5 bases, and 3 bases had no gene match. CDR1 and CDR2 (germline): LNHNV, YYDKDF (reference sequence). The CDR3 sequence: CATSWGQDYNEQFF. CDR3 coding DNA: TGTGCCACCAGCTGGGGACAGGACTACAATGAGCAGTTCTTC. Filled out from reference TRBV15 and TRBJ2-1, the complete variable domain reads DAMVIQNPRYQVTQFGKPVTLSCSQTLNHNVMYWYQQKSSQAPKLLFHYYDKDFNNEADTPDNFQSRRPNTSFCFLDIRSPGLGDTAMYLCATSWGQDYNEQFFGPGTRLTVL.

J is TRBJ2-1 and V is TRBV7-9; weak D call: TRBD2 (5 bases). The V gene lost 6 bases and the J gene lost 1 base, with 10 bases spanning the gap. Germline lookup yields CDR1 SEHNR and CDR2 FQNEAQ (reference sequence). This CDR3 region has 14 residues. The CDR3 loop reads CASRAAPSYNEQFF. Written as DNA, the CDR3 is TGTGCCAGCAGAGCGGCTCCGTCCTACAATGAGCAGTTCTTC.

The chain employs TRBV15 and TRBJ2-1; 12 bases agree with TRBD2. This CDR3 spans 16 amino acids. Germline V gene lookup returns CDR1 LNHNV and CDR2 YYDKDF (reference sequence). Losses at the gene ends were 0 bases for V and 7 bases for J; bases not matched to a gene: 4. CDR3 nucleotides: TGTGCCACCAGCAGAGAGGTACTAGCGGGAGGTAATGAGCAGTTCTTC. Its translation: CATSREVLAGGNEQFF.

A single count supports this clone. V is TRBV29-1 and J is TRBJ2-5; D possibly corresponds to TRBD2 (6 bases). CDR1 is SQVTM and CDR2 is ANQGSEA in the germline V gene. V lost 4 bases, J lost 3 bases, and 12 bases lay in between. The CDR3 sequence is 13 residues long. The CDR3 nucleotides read TGCAGCGTTGCGGGCGGGGTGAAAGAGACCCAGTACTTC. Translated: CSVAGGVKETQYF.

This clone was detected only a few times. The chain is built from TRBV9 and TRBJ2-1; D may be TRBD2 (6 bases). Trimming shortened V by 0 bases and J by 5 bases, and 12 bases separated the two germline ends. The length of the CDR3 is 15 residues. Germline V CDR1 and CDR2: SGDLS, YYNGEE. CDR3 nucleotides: TGTGCCAGCAGCGTAGGTTCTAGCGAAAACAATGAGCAGTTCTTC. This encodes CASSVGSSENNEQFF.